The rows below give T cell receptor beta chains drawn from one sample of a study of cytomegalovirus exposure and HLA in healthy donors. Sequencing was performed with immunoSEQ multiplex PCR; in TCRdb, only in-frame clones are kept and a portion is missing. The repertoire holds 130,000 to 150,000 clones, with 75% to 80% as singletons. The material sequenced was PBMCs. The receptor set was obtained from a man in his forties in good health and CMV-seropositive. CDR3s include the opening cysteine and the closing phenylalanine or tryptophan. The D gene is left open where the match is weak. Clone sizes are given selectively: once, few, many, or a class where the clone is expanded.

D | size | J | V | length | CDR3 | DNA
NA | NA | TRBJ2-3 | TRBV27 | 13 | CASNLAGPDTQYF | TGTGCCAGTAATTTGGCGGGACCAGATACGCAGTATTTT
TRBD2 | few | TRBJ2-3 | TRBV4-3 | 16 | CASSQVASGRSDTQYF | TGCGCCAGCAGCCAAGTGGCTAGCGGGAGATCAGATACGCAGTATTTT
NA | NA | TRBJ2-1 | TRBV5-6 | 12 | CASSPTGNEQFF | TGTGCCAGCAGCCCGACGGGCAATGAGCAGTTCTTC
NA | NA | TRBJ2-7 | TRBV10-3 | 14 | CAISESGRSHEQYF | TGTGCCATCAGTGAGTCTGGGCGTTCCCACGAGCAGTACTTC
TRBD1 | NA | TRBJ1-5 | TRBV7-8 | 20 | CASSRDGAGQRIYSNQPQHF | TGTGCCAGCAGCCGAGATGGTGCGGGACAGAGAATTTATAGCAATCAGCCCCAGCATTTT
TRBD2 | NA | TRBJ2-1 | TRBV11-3 | 18 | CASSLGPAGGPTYNEQFF | TGTGCCAGCAGCTTAGGTCCAGCGGGAGGGCCGACCTACAATGAGCAGTTCTTC
TRBD1 | few | TRBJ2-1 | TRBV11-3 | 15 | CASSLGQGSYNEQFF | TGTGCCAGCAGCTTGGGACAGGGTTCCTACAATGAGCAGTTCTTC
TRBD1 | NA | TRBJ1-2 | TRBV25-1 | 13 | CASSGQGFYGYTF | TGTGCCAGCAGTGGACAGGGTTTCTATGGCTACACCTTC
TRBD1 | NA | TRBJ1-4 | TRBV5-1 | 18 | CASSLTYSHRDRHEKLFF | TGCGCCAGCAGCTTAACCTACTCTCACCGGGACAGGCATGAAAAACTGTTTTTT
TRBD2 | few | TRBJ2-7 | TRBV7-2 | 15 | CASSPWTSGSYEQYF | TGTGCCAGCAGCCCCTGGACTAGCGGGAGCTACGAGCAGTACTTC
TRBD1 | NA | TRBJ2-7 | TRBV2 | 15 | CASRPQGAPTYEQYF | TGTGCCAGCAGGCCACAGGGGGCCCCAACCTACGAGCAGTACTTC
NA | NA | TRBJ2-7 | TRBV7-3 | 15 | CASSSSTTGLGEQYF | TGTGCCAGCAGCTCATCCACGACAGGACTTGGTGAGCAGTACTTC
TRBD1 | NA | TRBJ1-1 | TRBV7-8 | 16 | CASSLEGQTMNTEAFF | TGTGCCAGCAGCTTAGAGGGACAGACCATGAACACTGAAGCTTTCTTT
TRBD1 | NA | TRBJ2-1 | TRBV5-1 | 20 | CASSLQAGTGVRQKYNEQFF | TGCGCCAGCAGCCTCCAAGCCGGGACAGGGGTGAGGCAAAAATACAATGAGCAGTTCTTC
NA | NA | TRBJ1-3 | TRBV28 | 15 | CASRPRRDSGNTIYF | TGTGCCAGCAGACCGAGGCGGGACTCTGGAAACACCATATATTTT
NA | once | TRBJ2-3 | TRBV6-5 | 15 | CASSYRGLSTDTQYF | TGTGCCAGCAGCTACAGGGGACTTTCCACAGATACGCAGTATTTT
TRBD1 | few | TRBJ2-2 | TRBV2 | 16 | CASSLQGARFTGELFF | TGTGCCAGCAGTCTACAGGGGGCGCGATTCACCGGGGAGCTGTTTTTT
NA | NA | TRBJ2-1 | TRBV6-1 | 14 | CASSEIQGYNEQFF | TGTGCCAGCAGTGAGATACAGGGATACAATGAGCAATTCTTC
TRBD2 | NA | TRBJ2-7 | TRBV28 | 16 | CASRGGWGSITYEQYF | TGTGCCAGCAGGGGGGGGTGGGGCTCAATTACCTACGAGCAGTACTTC
TRBD2 | NA | TRBJ2-7 | TRBV10-3 | 16 | CAISVGLAVHSGEQYF | TGTGCCATCAGCGTGGGACTAGCGGTCCACTCAGGGGAGCAGTACTTC
TRBD2 | NA | TRBJ2-3 | TRBV7-2 | 17 | CASSPGSSGGVRDTQYF | TGTGCCAGCAGCCCGGGGTCTAGCGGGGGAGTGCGAGATACGCAGTATTTT
NA | NA | TRBJ1-2 | TRBV14 | 13 | CASSQEGQYGYTF | TGTGCCAGCAGCCAAGAAGGACAGTATGGCTACACCTTC
NA | NA | TRBJ2-3 | TRBV5-1 | 16 | CASSLGSSGITDTQYF | TGCGCCAGCAGCTTGGGTTCAAGCGGAATCACAGATACGCAGTATTTT
TRBD1 | once | TRBJ2-5 | TRBV6-6 | 16 | CASSYLGQGTLETQYF | TGTGCCAGCAGTTACTTGGGACAGGGGACGTTGGAGACCCAGTACTTC
NA | NA | TRBJ1-3 | TRBV7-9 | 13 | CSSSLGAENTIYF | TGTTCCAGCAGCCTCGGAGCAGAAAACACCATATATTTT
NA | NA | TRBJ2-5 | TRBV19 | 14 | CASSIGTAAETQYF | TGTGCCAGTAGTATAGGGACAGCGGCGGAGACCCAGTACTTC
NA | NA | TRBJ1-5 | TRBV5-1 | 15 | CASSLTGLGNQPQHF | TGCGCCAGCAGCCTCACAGGGCTCGGCAATCAGCCCCAGCATTTT
NA | NA | TRBJ1-1 | TRBV7-2 | 14 | CASSSPFMNTEAFF | TGTGCCAGCAGCTCCCCATTCATGAACACTGAAGCTTTCTTT
NA | NA | TRBJ2-3 | TRBV5-6 | 16 | CASSLLSGLSAGTQYF | TGTGCCAGCAGCTTGTTATCGGGCCTTAGCGCAGGTACGCAGTATTTT
TRBD1 | NA | TRBJ1-2 | TRBV7-2 | 14 | CASSLETGFEGYTF | TGTGCCAGCAGCTTAGAGACAGGGTTTGAAGGCTACACCTTC
TRBD2 | NA | TRBJ2-1 | TRBV6-6 | 14 | CASSGLAGTNEQFF | TGTGCCAGCAGTGGACTAGCGGGAACAAATGAGCAGTTCTTC
TRBD1 | NA | TRBJ2-5 | TRBV7-6 | 15 | CASRPGTGVQETQYF | TGTGCCAGCAGACCCGGGACAGGGGTTCAAGAGACCCAGTACTTC
TRBD1 | NA | TRBJ2-7 | TRBV11-3 | 15 | CASSPGTGNAYEQYF | TGTGCCAGCAGCCCGGGGACAGGGAACGCCTACGAGCAGTACTTC
TRBD1 | NA | TRBJ2-7 | TRBV18 | 15 | CASSRSTGELYEQYF | TGTGCCAGCTCACGTTCGACAGGGGAACTATACGAGCAGTACTTC
TRBD2 | NA | TRBJ2-7 | TRBV5-1 | 17 | CASSLERTSGRSYEQYF | TGCGCCAGCAGCTTGGAGAGGACTAGCGGGAGGTCCTACGAGCAGTACTTC
NA | few | TRBJ2-7 | TRBV30 | 13 | CAWSVLPGYEQYF | TGTGCCTGGAGTGTACTACCCGGCTACGAGCAGTACTTC
NA | NA | TRBJ1-5 | TRBV4-2 | 16 | CASSQEVGQGHQPQHF | TGTGCCAGCAGCCAAGAAGTAGGCCAGGGCCATCAGCCCCAGCATTTT
NA | NA | TRBJ1-2 | TRBV7-3 | 15 | CASSLGDRPNYGYTF | TGTGCCAGCAGCTTAGGAGACAGACCTAACTATGGCTACACCTTC
NA | NA | TRBJ2-2 | TRBV21-1 | 18 | CASSKKHTGTANTGELFF | TGTGCCAGCAGCAAAAAGCACACCGGGACAGCAAACACCGGGGAGCTGTTTTTT
NA | NA | TRBJ1-2 | TRBV28 | 12 | CASSLSREGYTF | TGTGCCAGCAGTTTATCGCGGGAGGGCTACACCTTC
NA | NA | TRBJ2-1 | TRBV4-2 | 16 | CASSQYAAPSYNEQFF | TGTGCCAGCAGCCAATATGCGGCCCCCTCCTACAATGAGCAGTTCTTC
NA | NA | TRBJ2-2 | TRBV5-8 | 14 | CASSLGQGTGELFF | TGTGCCAGCAGCTTGGGGCAGGGCACCGGGGAGCTGTTTTTT
TRBD2 | few | TRBJ2-2 | TRBV7-6 | 19 | CASSLNTELAGDLTGELFF | TGTGCCAGCAGCTTGAACACGGAACTAGCGGGAGATCTTACCGGGGAGCTGTTTTTT
TRBD2 | NA | TRBJ2-1 | TRBV27 | 13 | CASSLAGVREQFF | TGTGCCAGCAGCTTAGCGGGAGTCAGGGAGCAGTTCTTC
TRBD2 | once | TRBJ2-3 | TRBV5-1 | 16 | CASSLGGLTSGDTQYF | TGCGCCAGCAGCTTGGGGGGCCTGACTAGCGGAGATACGCAGTATTTT
NA | NA | TRBJ2-7 | TRBV6-6 | 14 | CASTSLLPNYEQYF | TGTGCCAGCACCTCACTCTTGCCCAACTACGAGCAGTACTTC
NA | NA | TRBJ1-5 | TRBV6-4 | 11 | CASSPSQPQHF | TGTGCCAGCAGCCCGTCTCAGCCCCAGCATTTT
NA | NA | TRBJ2-1 | TRBV9 | 14 | CASSSTSHQNEQFF | TGTGCCAGCAGTAGTACCTCCCACCAAAATGAGCAGTTCTTC
NA | few | TRBJ2-2 | TRBV18 | 15 | CASSEDTRNTGELFF | TGTGCCAGCTCAGAGGACACCCGGAACACCGGGGAGCTGTTTTTT
NA | NA | TRBJ1-4 | TRBV19 | 14 | CASSWAQAGGKLFF | TGTGCCAGTAGTTGGGCTCAGGCCGGGGGAAAACTGTTTTTT
TRBD1 | NA | TRBJ2-5 | TRBV29-1 | 12 | CSGTGGAETQYF | TGCAGCGGAACAGGGGGCGCGGAGACCCAGTACTTC
NA | once | TRBJ2-2 | TRBV18 | 14 | CASSAGQPTGELFF | TGTGCCAGCTCAGCGGGACAGCCCACCGGGGAGCTGTTTTTT
TRBD1 | NA | TRBJ1-1 | TRBV5-1 | 16 | CASSPLGQAENTEAFF | TGCGCCAGCAGCCCCCTAGGACAGGCCGAGAACACTGAAGCTTTCTTT
TRBD1 | NA | TRBJ2-5 | TRBV7-2 | 12 | CASSLQGGTQYF | TGTGCCAGCAGCCTACAGGGGGGGACCCAGTACTTC